This T cell receptor (beta chain) stems from a study of blood T cells in healthy people across ages. Sample-barcoded 5' priming and a J-beta primer mix drove a second PCR of about 7 to 11 cycles. TCRdb re-derived calls from the 5' RACE reads in MiXCR, one entry per CDR3 protein. The sample has about 720,000 distinct CDR3 sequences; about a fifth are singletons. Every sample had a minimum of 6.5 million PBMCs isolated. This clonotype was found a few times. The sequenced sample consisted of blood. This TCR came from a man between 70 and 80 years old in good health.

The CDR3 spells CASSVVGLAGSTDTQYF. In DNA form, the CDR3 reads TGTGCCAGCAGCGTAGTCGGGCTAGCGGGGTCCACAGATACGCAGTATTTT. The rearrangement uses TRBV9 and TRBJ2-3, with 9 bases fitting TRBD2. J was trimmed by 2 bases and V by 0 bases; bases with no gene match: 7. Per the germline V gene, CDR1 is SGDLS and CDR2 is YYNGEE. The CDR3 has 17 amino acids. Together with reference TRBV9 and TRBJ2-3, the CDR3 gives the full variable domain: DSGVTQTPKHLITATGQRVTLRCSPRSGDLSVYWYQQSLDQGLQFLIQYYNGEERAKGNILERFSAQQFPDLHSELNLSSLELGDSALYFCASSVVGLAGSTDTQYFGPGTRLTVL.